This T cell receptor beta chain was identified during a study of a mutant IDH1 vaccine in newly diagnosed glioma (dated by TCRdb to about 2021). Some background on the complete study: Of the approximately 33 patients who were treated, about 62% were male and approximately 40% were female, and the mean age was around 40 years. Prior to enrollment, standard therapy consisting of radiotherapy alone, temozolomide alone, or radiochemotherapy with temozolomide had been administered to patients, with the combination being received by most patients. Six visits were used for peripheral blood collection: V03 (baseline), V05, V07, V10, V12 and V13. Longitudinal TCRB deep sequencing was performed for about 25 treated patients wherever samples were available for exploratory analyses. On the study overall, not on this receptor specifically: Pseudoprogression appeared unrelated to alterations in the top peripheral T cell clonotypes detected by TCRB sequencing. Vaccine-induced immune responses across multiple MHC alleles were detected in about 92% of patients. PBMC samples for TCRB deep sequencing were selected based on availability. It was noted by the authors that analyses of patient blood samples could not be reproduced owing to sample limitations.

According to the study, the label for this sample's time point signals: baseline, week 1 (first vaccination visit). The sample's treatment or condition label is to be understood as: pre-vaccination baseline after standard-of-care therapy. All donors had newly diagnosed IDH1-mutant astrocytomas of WHO grade 3 or 4 that showed loss of nuclear ATRX. The samples were drawn from NOA16, a multicentre, single-arm, open-label phase I trial in Germany that tested a mutant IDH1 peptide vaccine in humans for the first time. Blood drawn at visit V03 was used as the baseline sample for immunogenicity testing. The DNeasy Blood and Tissue Kit was used to extract genomic DNA from EDTA blood for TCRB sequencing. Of note for this clone: What this receptor recognizes is not known. The input lacks base qualities; no much larger clone sits a single base away.

The library was generated by the immunoSEQ multiplex PCR assay. The hsTCRB Kit was used according to the manufacturer's protocol to amplify rearranged TCR beta chain sequences. TCRB libraries were sequenced on an Illumina MiSeq. Regarding the original processing steps: Demultiplexing, trimming and gene mapping were performed with the kit vendor's proprietary platform. TCRdb retrieved this table from immuneACCESS and kept in-frame rearrangements only. Not all clones are present; in checked studies, unresolved V genes account for under half, and no reason is known for the remainder. The DNA was the basis for D and trimming; V, J and clone size are from that table. Counted in this sample were around 59,000 clones; more than 85% of them appeared once. The top ten hold 2.6% of the sample. In the germline V gene (reference sequence), CDR1 corresponds to LNHNV and CDR2 to YYDKDF. The CDR3 holds 11 amino acids from the cysteine to the phenylalanine. The only DNA kept is the CDR3, 33 bases in frame from the first base. V gives up 0 bases and J gives up 4 bases, and the segment between their germline ends measures 0 bases.

The sequence was obtained from a man between 45 and 60 years old with glioma. The V and J genes are TRBV15 and TRBJ2-5; no D segment can be confidently identified. The specimen comprised PBMCs, sampled from a glioma patient treated with radiotherapy, temozolomide or both. For the CDR3, the sequence is CATSREETQYF. The DNA sequence is TGTGCCACCAGCAGAGAAGAGACCCAGTACTTC.